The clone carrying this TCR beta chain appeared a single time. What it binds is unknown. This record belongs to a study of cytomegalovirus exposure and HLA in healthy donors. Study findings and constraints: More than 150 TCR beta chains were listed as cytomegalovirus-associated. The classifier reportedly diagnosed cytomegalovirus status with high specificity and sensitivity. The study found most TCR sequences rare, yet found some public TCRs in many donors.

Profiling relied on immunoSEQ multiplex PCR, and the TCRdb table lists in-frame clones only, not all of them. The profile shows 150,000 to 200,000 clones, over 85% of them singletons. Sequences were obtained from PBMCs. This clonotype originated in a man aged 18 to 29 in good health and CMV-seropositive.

For the CDR3, the DNA is TGTGCCAGCAGTGAAGCGGGGGTCGGGACTAGCGCATTTTTAGACTACGAGCAGTACTTC. This translates into CASSEAGVGTSAFLDYEQYF. The chain links TRBV2 to TRBJ2-7; 10 positions agree with TRBD2. Trimming took 0 bases from V and 3 from J; bases not matched to a gene: 17. The germline gives CDR1 SNHLY, CDR2 FYNNEI. The CDR3 consists of 20 residues.